These 15 T cell receptor beta chains were all obtained from the same sample, sequenced in a study of T cell responses to AZD1222 COVID-19 vaccine. Clones were read by immunoSEQ multiplex PCR, and TCRdb kept only the in-frame ones, dropping some. This sample has about 100,000 clones, with 70% to 90% found just once. This specimen consisted of peripheral blood, obtained on day 0 of AZD1222 vaccination. The receptor source for this set is an adult in good health.

V usage is TRBV7-9 and J usage is TRBJ2-1; D is possibly TRBD2 (7 bases). V lost 5 bases to trimming and J lost 2 bases, with 13 bases between them. This CDR3 has 15 residues. Germline V gene lookup returns CDR1 SEHNR and CDR2 FQNEAQ (reference sequence). The CDR3 region is CASSTGAGAYNEQFF. For the CDR3, the DNA is TGTGCCAGCAGCACGGGGGCGGGGGCCTACAATGAGCAGTTCTTC.

The rearrangement uses TRBV5-6 and TRBJ2-7, with 12 nucleotides matching TRBD2. Germline CDR1 SGHDT, CDR2 YYEEEE. This CDR3 contains 16 residues. Trimming removed 2 bases from V and 3 bases from J; junction bases left unmatched: 6. CDR3 residues: CASSLLAGGPHYEQYF. CDR3 in DNA: TGTGCCAGCAGCTTACTAGCGGGGGGCCCCCACTACGAGCAGTACTTC.

The chain couples TRBV28 to TRBJ1-6; TRBD1 might be the D (5 bases). Germline V gives CDR1 MDHEN, CDR2 SYDVKM. The V gene lost 5 bases and the J gene lost 12 bases, with 20 bases spanning the gap. The CDR3 is made up of 15 amino acids. The CDR3 loop reads CASSPTAQGPIPLHF. The CDR3 nucleotides read TGTGCCAGCAGTCCCACCGCCCAGGGCCCGATACCCCTCCACTTT. The complete variable domain, with remaining parts taken from reference TRBV28 and TRBJ1-6, reads DVKVTQSSRYLVKRTGEKVFLECVQDMDHENMFWYRQDPGLGLRLIYFSYDVKMKEKGDIPEGYSVSREKKERFSLILESASTNQTSMYLCASSPTAQGPIPLHFGNGTRLTVT.

The CDR3 sequence is CSARSGEAQHF. Written as DNA, the CDR3 is TGCAGTGCTAGATCAGGGGAGGCCCAGCATTTT. This chain uses TRBV20-1 with TRBJ1-5; TRBD1 is a possible D gene (6 bases). The CDR3 is 11 residues long. Germline CDR1 reads DFQATT; CDR2 reads SNEGSKA (reference sequence). Trimming removed 2 bases from V and 11 bases from J, with 10 bases in between.

The rearrangement joins TRBV2 to TRBJ2-3; 9 nucleotides agree with TRBD2. V lost 6 bases, J lost 5 bases, and 9 bases stayed unmatched. Germline V gene sequence: CDR1 SNHLY, CDR2 FYNNEI. The CDR3 contains 15 residues. Here the CDR3 reads CASSIAGARGDTQYF. The CDR3 DNA follows: TGTGCCAGCAGCATAGCGGGGGCCAGGGGAGATACGCAGTATTTT.

The rearrangement links TRBV11-1 to TRBJ2-1; 7 bases match TRBD2. CDR1 is SGHAT, CDR2 FQDESV, per germline (reference sequence). The CDR3 has 14 residues. Germline trimming cut 1 base from V and 13 bases from J; bases unmatched to any gene: 10. The chain's CDR3 is CASSLELSGGNQFF. The CDR3 coding sequence is TGTGCCAGCAGCTTAGAGCTTTCCGGGGGGAATCAGTTCTTC.

The chain employs TRBV18 and TRBJ1-4; 12 bases match TRBD1. Germline-derived CDR1 and CDR2 are KGHSH and LQKENI. V lost 3 bases, J lost 7 bases, and 3 bases stayed unmatched. This CDR3 is 15 amino acids long. The CDR3 region has the DNA TGTGCCAGCTCACCTCCGGGACAGGGGGCTGAAAAACTGTTTTTT. It specifies CASSPPGQGAEKLFF.

The chain recombines TRBV7-2 with TRBJ1-1; a weak D match, TRBD1 (5 bases). The V end was cut by 3 bases, the J end by 3 bases, with 11 bases between. Germline-derived CDR1 and CDR2 are SGHTA and FQGNSA. The CDR3 consists of 14 residues. CDR3 bases: TGTGCCAGCAGCTTGACAGTGAGGGACACTGAAGCTTTCTTT. Translating gives CASSLTVRDTEAFF.

Points on this clone: At one of its ends the junction is not consistent with the germline gene, which may arise from a read error. This chain connects TRBV7-9 to TRBJ2-1; tentatively, D is TRBD2 (6 bases). Germline V gene lookup returns CDR1 SEHNR and CDR2 FQNEAQ (reference sequence). The CDR3 is 14 residues long. The CDR3 sequence is CASSVRDSDNEQFF. The CDR3 region has the DNA TGTGCCAGCAGCGTCCGGGACTCCGACAATGAGCAGTTCTTC.

This clone occurred a few times. The chain is built from TRBV28 and TRBJ1-5; D is uncertain. V lost 3 bases and J lost 5, with 14 bases in between. The germline V gene encodes CDR1 MDHEN and CDR2 SYDVKM. The CDR3 length is 15 residues. The DNA for the CDR3 is TGTGCCAGCAGTTTTTTCCGGTGGCGGGATCAGCCCCAGCATTTT. The encoded protein is CASSFFRWRDQPQHF.

J is TRBJ2-2 and V is TRBV7-9; the match to TRBD1 covers 9 bases. The CDR3 loop spans 16 amino acids. The germline V gene encodes CDR1 SEHNR and CDR2 FQNEAQ (reference sequence). Trimming at V came to 4 bases and at J to 0 bases, leaving 3 bases not matched to a gene. CDR3 loop: CASSWDRAPNTGELFF. The CDR3 nucleotides read TGTGCCAGCAGCTGGGACAGGGCTCCGAACACCGGGGAGCTGTTTTTT.

This clone was seen only once. This chain joins TRBV6-5 and TRBJ1-5; 9 positions match TRBD1. CDR3 length: 14 amino acids. The V segment lost 5 bases and the J segment 7 bases; nucleotides outside the gene matches: 6. CDR1 is MNHEY and CDR2 is SVGAGI in the germline V gene. The DNA for the CDR3 is TGTGCCAGCAGTCCGGGACAGGGCAGGCAGCCCCAGCATTTT. Protein: CASSPGQGRQPQHF.

This chain links TRBV5-1 with TRBJ1-6; no reliable D call. This CDR3 is built from 12 residues. The V gene lost 4 bases and the J gene lost 11 bases, with 10 bases spanning the gap. Looked up from germline, CDR1 is SGHRS and CDR2 is YFSETQ. This chain's CDR3 is CASSEGIPPLHF. The DNA for the CDR3 is TGCGCCAGCAGCGAAGGGATTCCACCCCTCCACTTT.

The genes are TRBV2 and TRBJ2-7; the match to TRBD1 covers 7 bases. The CDR3 runs 14 residues. V shed 4 bases, J shed 4 bases, and the junction held 7 bases outside the gene matches. In germline, CDR1 is SNHLY, CDR2 FYNNEI. CDR3 loop: CASSGQGDGYEQYF. The CDR3 DNA reads TGTGCCAGCAGTGGCCAGGGGGACGGGTACGAGCAGTACTTC.

The genes are TRBV2 and TRBJ1-3, with a weak D call TRBD1 (5 bases). Trimming removed 2 bases from V and 9 bases from J, with 20 bases in between. The CDR3 runs to 16 residues. Germline V CDR1 and CDR2: SNHLY, FYNNEI. DNA of the CDR3: TGTGCCAGCAGTGAAAGGTACCGGGACGACAAAGTCACCATATATTTT. Its translation: CASSERYRDDKVTIYF.